This entry lists 32 T cell receptor beta chains sequenced from one sample in a study of blood T cell repertoires in COVID-19. Only in-frame clones appear in the TCRdb table, and some are missing; sequencing was by immunoSEQ multiplex PCR. The sample lists roughly 300,000 clones, 70% to 90% occurring once. Sequenced material: PBMCs or T cells enriched from blood (not recorded which). The receptor set was obtained from a woman younger than 45 who had recovered from COVID-19.

The chain joins TRBV30 to TRBJ1-3, with unresolved D. Germline-derived CDR1 and CDR2 are GTSNPN and SVGIG (reference sequence). The CDR3 totals 15 residues. V was trimmed by 3 bases and J by 0 bases, leaving 12 bases between them. The CDR3 DNA reads TGTGCCTGGAGCCCGCCGGACTACTCTGGAAACACCATATATTTT. It is translated as CAWSPPDYSGNTIYF.

J is TRBJ1-2 and V is TRBV27, with D possibly TRBD1 on 6 matching bases. The CDR3 loop spans 14 amino acids. Germline CDR1 is MNHEY and CDR2 is SMNVEV (reference sequence). The V gene lost 8 bases and the J gene lost 0 bases, with 13 bases spanning the gap. CDR3 sequence (DNA): TGTGCCAGCGGGAGGGGGACCGCTAACTATGGCTACACCTTC. This codes for CASGRGTANYGYTF.

The chain carries TRBV30 and TRBJ1-1; TRBD1 matches at 7 bases. J gave up 0 bases and V 5 bases, and 6 bases lay outside the gene matches. This CDR3 is built from 14 residues. Germline V gene lookup returns CDR1 GTSNPN and CDR2 SVGIG (reference sequence). For the CDR3, the DNA is TGTGCCTGGGGTCTACAGGGGCTGAACACTGAAGCTTTCTTT. Amino acid sequence: CAWGLQGLNTEAFF.

This rearrangement joins TRBV10-2 to TRBJ1-4; a weak D match, TRBD1 (5 bases). Trimming removed 6 bases at V and 3 bases at J, with 14 bases between. Germline-derived CDR1 and CDR2 are WSHSY and SAAADI. The CDR3 is made up of 15 amino acids. CDR3 DNA sequence: TGCGCCAGCAGAGCAGGTTGGGGGGCTAATGAAAAACTGTTTTTT. Protein product: CASRAGWGANEKLFF.

The J gene is TRBJ1-5, the V gene TRBV6-5, with 10 bases fitting TRBD1. The CDR3 loop spans 14 amino acids. Germline CDR1 and CDR2: MNHEY and SVGAGI. Trimming took 6 bases from V and 5 from J; bases not matched to a gene: 4. The CDR3 bases are TGTGCCAGCAGCCCCGGGACAGGGGATCAGCCCCAGCATTTT. It translates to CASSPGTGDQPQHF.

A single count supports this clone. This chain's CDR3 is CASSLRTGGDQTQYF. The CDR3 bases are TGTGCCAGCAGTCTAAGGACAGGGGGGGACCAGACCCAGTACTTC. The rearrangement joins TRBV6-5 to TRBJ2-5, with 10 bases that match TRBD1. CDR3 size: 15 residues. CDR1 and CDR2 (germline): MNHEY, SVGAGI. The ends lost 5 bases at V and 6 bases at J; junction bases unmatched: 9.

The chain employs TRBV30 and TRBJ1-2, with D hard to call. Germline V gene sequence: CDR1 GTSNPN, CDR2 SVGIG (reference sequence). This CDR3 is built from 15 residues. V was pared by 3 bases and J by 6 bases, with 20 bases between. The CDR3 is CAWRQPDGRNHGYTF. CDR3 nucleotide sequence: TGTGCCTGGAGGCAGCCTGATGGGAGAAACCATGGCTACACCTTC.

This clone was detected a few times. This chain connects TRBV14 to TRBJ1-1; D is undetermined. This CDR3 is 14 amino acids long. The germline V and J ends were trimmed by 2 bases and 4 bases, with 11 bases remaining between them. Germline CDR1 is SGHDN and CDR2 is FVKESK. This CDR3 is CASSQPGLSTEAFF. As DNA, the CDR3 is TGTGCCAGCAGCCAACCCGGGTTGAGCACTGAAGCTTTCTTT.

The chain has TRBV5-8 and TRBJ1-5; 7 positions match TRBD1. Looked up from germline, CDR1 is SGHTS and CDR2 is YDEGEE. CDR3 length: 15 residues. Unmatched junction bases numbered 11, after V lost 4 bases and J lost 7 bases. CDR3 residues: CASSQYRQGAQPQHF. The CDR3 DNA reads as TGTGCCAGCAGCCAGTACAGACAGGGCGCCCAGCCCCAGCATTTT.

The V and J genes are TRBV24-1 and TRBJ2-1; D gene uncertain. V was cut by 3 bases and J by 8 bases, with 16 bases left in between. The germline V gene encodes CDR1 KGHDR and CDR2 SFDVKD. This CDR3 is 15 amino acids long. CDR3 region: CATSDTPPGSDEQFF. The DNA of the CDR3 is TGTGCCACCAGTGATACCCCCCCAGGTAGTGATGAGCAGTTCTTC.

Only one count was recorded for this clone. V is TRBV7-6 and J is TRBJ2-7; D gene unclear. The CDR3 is 14 amino acids. Germline V gene sequence: CDR1 SGHVS, CDR2 FNYEAQ. Deletions cut 5 bases from V and 1 base from J, with 12 bases between. In nucleotides, the CDR3 is TGTGCCAGCAGCAACATAGCTAGGTCCTACGAGCAGTACTTC. This gives the protein CASSNIARSYEQYF.

The V and J genes are TRBV5-4 and TRBJ2-3, with a possible D match to TRBD1 (6 bases). V gave up 5 bases and J gave up 4 bases, with 17 bases separating them. This CDR3 region has 15 residues. Germline V gene sequence: CDR1 SGHNT, CDR2 YYREEE (reference sequence). The CDR3 nucleotides are TGTGCCAGCAGACCGGGACCTAAGGGGGCAGATACGCAGTATTTT. Residues: CASRPGPKGADTQYF.

The rearrangement joins TRBV27 to TRBJ1-5; unclear D gene. This CDR3 has 14 amino acids. Deletions cut 9 bases from V and 3 bases from J, with 15 bases between. Germline V lookup: CDR1 MNHEY, CDR2 SMNVEV (reference sequence). Written as DNA, the CDR3 is TGTGCCAGTTCCCTCCCCGGGTACAATCAGCCCCAGCATTTT. As protein: CASSLPGYNQPQHF.

The rearrangement joins TRBV7-9 to TRBJ2-1; D ambiguous. This CDR3 comprises 15 residues. Germline V gene sequence: CDR1 SEHNR, CDR2 FQNEAQ (reference sequence). V lost 4 bases to trimming and J lost 6 bases, with 16 bases between them. The DNA of the CDR3 is TGTGCCAGCAGCTCCGGATCCGACTCATTCAATGAGCAGTTCTTC. This translates into CASSSGSDSFNEQFF.

The V gene is TRBV6-5, the J gene TRBJ2-7; 9 bases match TRBD2. The CDR3 sequence is 13 residues long. V dropped 8 bases and J dropped 6; count of bases not matched to a gene: 8. Germline values: CDR1 MNHEY, CDR2 SVGAGI. CDR3 residues: CASGGGAEAEQYF. The CDR3 region has the DNA TGTGCCAGCGGCGGGGGGGCCGAAGCCGAGCAGTACTTC.

The rearrangement uses TRBV12-5 and TRBJ2-7, with 9 bases lining up with TRBD2. Germline trimming cut 4 bases from V and 5 bases from J; bases unmatched to any gene: 6. From germline, CDR1 is LGHNT and CDR2 FRNRAP. This CDR3 has 14 amino acids. The CDR3, as DNA: TGTGCTAGTGGTTCCGGGACTAGCCCTAACGAGCAGTACTTC. Translation gives CASGSGTSPNEQYF.

This clone was seen a few times. This chain links TRBV12-5 with TRBJ1-5; 8 positions match TRBD1. The V gene's germline CDR1 is LGHNT and CDR2 FRNRAP. Trimming at V came to 0 bases and at J to 6 bases, leaving 10 bases not matched to a gene. The CDR3 is made up of 17 amino acids. The chain's CDR3 is CASGLVQADREIQPQHF. The DNA for the CDR3 is TGTGCTAGTGGTTTGGTACAGGCGGACAGGGAGATTCAGCCCCAGCATTTT.

This clone was found once. This sample also contains other DNA sequences that code for the same CDR3. The J gene is TRBJ1-2, the V gene TRBV18, with TRBD1 matching over 7 bases. With 6 bases clipped from V and 3 bases from J, the junction kept 4 bases outside the gene matches. Germline-derived CDR1 and CDR2 are KGHSH and LQKENI. The CDR3 totals 13 residues. CDR3 DNA: TGTGCCAGCTCCCCCGGGACAGACTATGGCTACACCTTC. Amino acids: CASSPGTDYGYTF.

Details on this clone: The same CDR3 arises from other DNA sequences in this sample as well. The rearrangement uses TRBV30 and TRBJ2-5; TRBD2 is a possible D gene (6 bases). There are 15 residues in the CDR3. V gave up 1 base and J gave up 5 bases, with 17 bases separating them. From germline, CDR1 is GTSNPN and CDR2 SVGIG (reference sequence). CDR3 sequence (DNA): TGTGCCTGGAGTGGAGAATGGGGGGTAGGCGAGACCCAGTACTTC. This encodes CAWSGEWGVGETQYF.

This clone was seen only a few times. The chain joins TRBV5-1 to TRBJ1-6; D unclear. In germline, CDR1 is SGHRS, CDR2 YFSETQ. This CDR3 region has 15 residues. V gave up 0 bases and J gave up 7 bases, with 11 bases separating them. CDR3 loop: CASSLEEPWNSPLHF. CDR3 sequence (DNA): TGCGCCAGCAGCTTGGAGGAGCCGTGGAATTCACCCCTCCACTTT.

The chain recombines TRBV7-9 with TRBJ1-1; 10 bases are shared with TRBD1. The CDR3 runs to 14 residues. Germline CDR1 is SEHNR and CDR2 is FQNEAQ (reference sequence). J lost 7 bases, V lost 6 bases, and 8 bases had no gene match. CDR3 coding DNA: TGTGCCAGCAGAGGCCGGGACAGGGGCCATGAAGCTTTCTTT. It codes for CASRGRDRGHEAFF.

This chain joins TRBV7-3 and TRBJ2-1, with TRBD1 identical over 10 bases. Trimming removed 6 bases from V and 8 bases from J; junction bases left unmatched: 7. This CDR3 is built from 14 residues. The V gene's germline CDR1 is SGHTA and CDR2 FQGTGA. CDR3 residues: CASRRQGASDEQFF. DNA of the CDR3: TGTGCCAGCAGAAGACAGGGGGCATCGGATGAGCAGTTCTTC.

The genes are TRBV30 and TRBJ1-1; no clear D gene. In germline, CDR1 is GTSNPN, CDR2 SVGIG (reference sequence). V lost 3 bases and J 1 base, leaving 9 bases between the germline ends. This CDR3 comprises 13 residues. The CDR3 nucleotides are TGTGCCTGGAGCAAAACACAGAACACTGAAGCTTTCTTT. Protein product: CAWSKTQNTEAFF. Variable domain in full (rest from reference TRBV30 and TRBJ1-1): SQTIHQWPATLVQPVGSPLSLECTVEGTSNPNLYWYRQAAGRGLQLLFYSVGIGQISSEVPQNLSASRPQDRQFILSSKKLLLSDSGFYLCAWSKTQNTEAFFGQGTRLTVV.

This chain links TRBV30 with TRBJ1-1; D uncertain. The V end lost 2 bases, the J end lost 1 base, and 11 bases lay between the germline ends. CDR1 is GTSNPN and CDR2 is SVGIG in the germline V gene (reference sequence). The CDR3 is made up of 14 amino acids. The CDR3, as DNA: TGTGCCTGGAGTAAGAGTCGAAGGAACACTGAAGCTTTCTTT. It translates to CAWSKSRRNTEAFF. The whole variable domain, remainder taken from reference TRBV30 and TRBJ1-1, is SQTIHQWPATLVQPVGSPLSLECTVEGTSNPNLYWYRQAAGRGLQLLFYSVGIGQISSEVPQNLSASRPQDRQFILSSKKLLLSDSGFYLCAWSKSRRNTEAFFGQGTRLTVV.

The chain couples TRBV5-1 to TRBJ2-5, with D perhaps matching TRBD1 (5 bases). This CDR3 contains 15 residues. Germline CDR1 reads SGHRS; CDR2 reads YFSETQ. The germline V and J ends were trimmed by 0 bases and 5 bases, with 14 bases remaining between them. As DNA, the CDR3 is TGCGCCAGCAGCTTGGATCGACAGACCCCCGAGACCCAGTACTTC. It translates to CASSLDRQTPETQYF. Filled out from reference TRBV5-1 and TRBJ2-5, the complete variable domain reads KAGVTQTPRYLIKTRGQQVTLSCSPISGHRSVSWYQQTPGQGLQFLFEYFSETQRNKGNFPGRFSGRQFSNSRSEMNVSTLELGDSALYLCASSLDRQTPETQYFGPGTRLLVL.

The chain joins TRBV3-1 (or the pseudogene TRBV3-2) to TRBJ2-1; TRBD2 agrees at 10 bases. V lost 0 bases and J lost 0; bases outside the gene matches: 5. The length of the CDR3 is 18 residues. CDR1 LGHDT and CDR2 YNNKEL come from the germline V gene (reference sequence). The CDR3 reads CASSQEFSSGGSYNEQFF. The CDR3 nucleotides are TGTGCCAGCAGCCAAGAATTTTCTAGCGGGGGCTCCTACAATGAGCAGTTCTTC.

This clone occurred once. This chain connects TRBV6-5 to TRBJ1-5; no clear D gene. Trimming removed 6 bases from V and 4 bases from J, with 13 bases in between. There are 14 residues in the CDR3. From germline, CDR1 is MNHEY and CDR2 SVGAGI. The CDR3 region is CASSGWGGNQPQHF. The CDR3 bases are TGTGCCAGCAGCGGCTGGGGAGGAAATCAGCCCCAGCATTTT.

The rearrangement links TRBV5-5 to TRBJ2-2; 7 bases fit TRBD1. Germline V CDR1 and CDR2: SGHKS, YYEKEE (reference sequence). V was pared by 5 bases and J by 6 bases, with 7 bases of the junction left unmatched. The CDR3 length is 14 residues. In DNA form, the CDR3 reads TGTGCCAGCAGTAAGGACAGGTGGGCCGGGGAGCTGTTTTTT. It yields the protein CASSKDRWAGELFF.

The chain couples TRBV12-3 or TRBV12-4 to TRBJ1-5, with D unresolved. The ends were cut back, 5 bases at V and 4 bases at J, with 9 bases in the middle. The CDR3 has 13 residues. CDR3 nucleotides: TGTGCCAGCAGTATTTGGGAGAATCAGCCCCAGCATTTT. Its translation: CASSIWENQPQHF.

The genes are TRBV5-1 and TRBJ1-1; D is possibly TRBD1 (5 bases). The CDR3 loop spans 14 amino acids. The germline V gene has CDR1 SGHRS and CDR2 YFSETQ. Trimming pared 4 bases from V and 1 base from J, leaving 11 bases between. The CDR3 spells CASSLAGTNTEAFF. The CDR3 DNA reads TGCGCCAGCAGCCTCGCGGGGACGAACACTGAAGCTTTCTTT.

The chain joins TRBV7-8 to TRBJ1-1; TRBD1 is a possible D gene (5 bases). The CDR3 consists of 15 residues. V was clipped by 4 bases and J by 1 base, with 13 bases between them. The germline CDR1 and CDR2 sequences are SGHVS and FQNEAQ. The CDR3 coding sequence is TGTGCCAGCAGCTCCCAGGCAGGGTCGAACACTGAAGCTTTCTTT. Its translation: CASSSQAGSNTEAFF.

This chain joins TRBV3-1 (or the pseudogene TRBV3-2) and TRBJ2-7, with D possibly matching TRBD1 (6 bases). CDR1 and CDR2 from the germline V gene are LGHDT and YNNKEL (reference sequence). This CDR3 comprises 17 residues. Trimming shortened V by 0 bases and J by 6 bases, and 21 bases separated the two germline ends. CDR3 DNA: TGTGCCAGCAGCCAAGATGGGAAGACTGGCTGGGGGCTCGAGCAGTACTTC. It is translated as CASSQDGKTGWGLEQYF.